The present entry profiles one T cell receptor (beta chain) with its context. Many counts were recorded for this clonotype. Its antigen specificity is not known. Per-base quality was not reported, and no clone a single base away is much larger than it. This sample was included in a study of T cells in Graves' hyperthyroidism and ophthalmopathy (dated by TCRdb to the late 2010s). For the study in its entirety: Peripheral blood samples were taken at initial diagnosis, before any treatment was given. TCR Vbeta CDR3 sequencing of 120 to 150 peripheral blood samples (approximately 44 ophthalmopathy, roughly 74 hyperthyroidism and about 17 progressor patients) is reported in the paper. The roughly 90 discovery patients were divided at random into training and test sets in a 7:3 ratio. To identify TCR V-J signatures that set the groups apart, the researchers used a discovery cohort of 100 patients, made up of fewer than 50 with Graves' ophthalmopathy and about 60 with stable Graves' hyperthyroidism. In addition, the study compared T-cell repertoires in thyroid tissue and in blood from over 5 Graves' hyperthyroidism patients. Prospective prediction of ophthalmopathy was tested in an independent validation cohort of some 20 hyperthyroidism patients and 17 patients who later progressed to ophthalmopathy. Once sampling was done, hyperthyroidism patients were given methimazole at a starting dose of 30 mg daily, whereas ophthalmopathy patients were given high-dose intravenous methylprednisolone. Overall study results and their limits: No statistical method was used to fix the sample size in advance, and group allocation was not hidden from the investigators. In validation, progression to ophthalmopathy was predicted by the model with 70.59% sensitivity and nearly 75% specificity, a median of around 6.5 months before onset. A 13 V-J signature model separated ophthalmopathy from stable hyperthyroidism, with roughly 88% sensitivity and 81.08% specificity in cross-validation and 80%/75% in testing. Most expanded thyroid clonotypes (frequency above 0.001) were also detected in blood, suggesting blood repertoires may reflect thyroid immune responses.

The hyperthyroidism patients were between 18 and 65 years old and newly diagnosed, with a disease duration of less than 2 months. Patients with uncontrolled infections, other autoimmune diseases, pregnancy or lactation were excluded. Diagnoses were based on clinical symptoms, serum thyroxine and TRAb, thyroid ultrasound and orbital computed tomography. Blood from progressor patients was drawn when they were first diagnosed with hyperthyroidism, before any ophthalmopathy symptoms appeared. PBMCs were separated from about 10 ml of fresh peripheral blood using Ficoll-Paque density gradient centrifugation. Progressor patients were defined as those initially diagnosed with Graves' hyperthyroidism in whom ophthalmopathy developed during follow-up. Trizol reagent was used to extract total RNA, and RNA quality was then checked on an Agilent 2100 Bioanalyzer. The TCR beta CDR3 regions were amplified from the RNA transcripts. For the first round of RT-PCR on the TCR CDR3, the HTBI primer set was used together with the Qiagen OneStep RT-PCR kit. A second multiplex PCR round built the libraries, followed by size selection and purification. Paired-end sequencing of the libraries was performed with 100 bp reads on an Illumina HiSeq2000. As for the original processing: SOAPnuke was used to process the raw data, removing reads that contained adapters or uncalled bases, had a mean Phred below 15, or lacked an exact match to the constant primer or identifier. COPE v1.2.5 was used to merge the high-quality paired reads, and each unique nucleotide sequence was defined as a clonotype. Clonotypes were aligned to IMGT TRBV, TRBD and TRBJ reference segments using MiTCR v1.1. Only V-J combinations with frequency above 0.0001, covering about 99% of repertoires, were analysed. The TCS score was defined as the ratio of F50 (clonal expansion) to E x V (chaos), calculated using BLOSUM62-based TCRdist between CDR3 peptides within each V-J. Welch's t-statistics and random forest reduced roughly 500 V-J features to about 12, which were used in a naive Bayes classifier (R e1071). The public reads were quality trimmed at Q25 with fastp and then assembled into clones with MiXCR by TCRdb, keeping productive beta chains. One record per CDR3 amino acid sequence lists the most common genes and DNA. TCRdb's processing, not the authors' own work, is the source of the V and J calls. The sample table holds around 250,000 distinct CDR3 sequences, of which approximately 15% were seen once. Less than 15% of the sample comes from the top ten.

Taken from cysteine to phenylalanine, the CDR3 has 13 residues. Kept here is only the CDR3 DNA, which spans 39 bases and is read in frame from base 1. The CDR1 and CDR2 encoded by the germline V gene (reference sequence) are DFQATT and SNEGSKA. The junction shows trimming of 3 bases on V and 5 bases on J, plus 10 bases between the germline ends. This chain joins TRBV20-1 to TRBJ1-4, with the D gene not clear enough to name. The receptor comes from a woman in her forties with Graves' hyperthyroidism that later progressed to Graves' ophthalmopathy. The material sequenced was blood. The CDR3 here reads CSASWGSNEKLFF. The DNA is as follows: TGCAGTGCTAGTTGGGGATCAAATGAAAAACTGTTTTTT.